Presented here are 12 T cell receptor beta chains from one specimen sequenced in a study of blood T cell repertoires in COVID-19. Using immunoSEQ multiplex PCR, the repertoire was profiled, and TCRdb retains in-frame clones only, with some absent. The data show over 200,000 clones, with roughly nine tenths seen just once and 0.95% to 1.5% held by the top ten. Sequenced input: PBMCs or T cells enriched from blood (not recorded which). The receptors originated from a human donor in a cohort exposed to, infected with or recovered from COVID-19 (not recorded which). The donor label of this sample is uncertain.

The chain combines TRBV7-2 with TRBJ2-1; no clear D gene. The CDR3 runs to 15 residues. Germline V CDR1 and CDR2: SGHTA, FQGNSA. V lost 6 bases and J lost 0, with 12 bases in between. The CDR3 is CASSSTYSSYNEQFF. CDR3 in DNA: TGTGCCAGCAGTTCTACATACAGCTCCTACAATGAGCAGTTCTTC. Full variable domain (missing parts from reference TRBV7-2 and TRBJ2-1): GAGVSQSPSNKVTEKGKDVELRCDPISGHTALYWYRQSLGQGLEFLIYFQGNSAPDKSGLPSDRFSAERTGGSVSTLTIQRTQQEDSAVYLCASSSTYSSYNEQFFGPGTRLTVL.

The table lists this clone with a count of one. The chain links TRBV6-1 to TRBJ2-7; D possibly corresponds to TRBD1 (5 bases). The CDR3 totals 14 residues. V was clipped by 6 bases and J by 4 bases, with 16 bases between them. Germline-derived CDR1 and CDR2 are MNHNS and SASEGT. CDR3: CASRPLDSTYEQYF. CDR3 bases: TGTGCCAGCAGACCCCTCGACAGCACTTACGAGCAGTACTTC.

V and J are TRBV19 and TRBJ1-1; D unresolved. V was pared by 5 bases and J by 4 bases, with 23 bases between. CDR3 length: 17 residues. Germline loops: CDR1 LNHDA, CDR2 SQIVND (reference sequence). In nucleotides, the CDR3 is TGTGCCAGTAGTTCACAGATTTTGCCATCTTCCCCCACTGAAGCTTTCTTT. It specifies CASSSQILPSSPTEAFF.

The V and J genes are TRBV5-4 and TRBJ1-2; TRBD1 aligns across 8 bases. Trimming at V came to 0 bases and at J to 1 base, leaving 5 bases not matched to a gene. This CDR3 is built from 16 residues. Germline CDR1 reads SGHNT; CDR2 reads YYREEE (reference sequence). The CDR3: CASSLAGQGSNYGYTF. The CDR3, as DNA: TGTGCCAGCAGCTTGGCCGGACAGGGAAGTAACTATGGCTACACCTTC.

This clone was picked up a small number of times. This chain joins TRBV5-4 and TRBJ2-6, with D perhaps matching TRBD1 (6 bases). Deletions cut 5 bases from V and 0 bases from J, with 9 bases between. Germline CDR1 SGHNT, CDR2 YYREEE (reference sequence). The CDR3 runs 15 residues. The CDR3 DNA reads as TGTGCCAGCAGTTACAGGGACTCTGGGGCCAACGTCCTGACTTTC. The encoded protein is CASSYRDSGANVLTF.

The chain combines TRBV18 with TRBJ2-7; D might be TRBD2 (6 bases). Germline V gene lookup returns CDR1 KGHSH and CDR2 LQKENI. Between the trimmed V and J ends, which lost 3 bases and 7 bases, there was a span of 13 bases. This CDR3 region has 13 residues. CDR3 in amino acids: CASSPAGGMEQYF. CDR3 DNA: TGTGCCAGCTCACCGGCCGGGGGAATGGAGCAGTACTTC. The full variable domain, completed using reference TRBV18 and TRBJ2-7, is NAGVMQNPRHLVRRRGQEARLRCSPMKGHSHVYWYRQLPEEGLKFMVYLQKENIIDESGMPKERFSAEFPKEGPSILRIQQVVRGDSAAYFCASSPAGGMEQYFGPGTRLTVT.

This chain connects TRBV5-1 to TRBJ2-7; 9 bases fit TRBD1. CDR1 is SGHRS, CDR2 YFSETQ, per germline. The CDR3 runs 14 residues. Unmatched junction bases numbered 6, after V lost 3 bases and J lost 5 bases. This CDR3 is CASSWGQGLNEQYF. CDR3 DNA: TGCGCCAGCAGCTGGGGACAGGGCCTAAACGAGCAGTACTTC. The variable domain in full, with the rest retrieved from reference TRBV5-1 and TRBJ2-7, is KAGVTQTPRYLIKTRGQQVTLSCSPISGHRSVSWYQQTPGQGLQFLFEYFSETQRNKGNFPGRFSGRQFSNSRSEMNVSTLELGDSALYLCASSWGQGLNEQYFGPGTRLTVT.

The chain joins TRBV6-5 to TRBJ2-7, with 8 bases matching TRBD1. Germline values: CDR1 MNHEY, CDR2 SVGAGI. The trim removed 6 bases at V and 4 bases at J, leaving 8 bases unmatched. The CDR3 covers 14 residues. The CDR3 loop reads CASRGQGALYEQYF. The DNA of the CDR3 is TGTGCCAGCAGAGGACAGGGAGCTCTGTACGAGCAGTACTTC.

This clone showed up just once. The J gene is TRBJ1-1, the V gene TRBV27; TRBD1 is a possible D gene (6 bases). Germline V gene data show CDR1 as MNHEY and CDR2 as SMNVEV (reference sequence). The CDR3 runs 12 residues. V was pared by 5 bases and J by 5 bases, with 9 bases between. The CDR3 coding sequence is TGTGCCAGCAGTAAAGGGGGAACTGAAGCTTTCTTT. This gives the protein CASSKGGTEAFF.

Concerning this clone: As the CDR3 is not closed by the conserved phenylalanine or tryptophan, this likely results from a read error. The DNA is omitted, as the CDR3 cannot be located on it reliably, and the CDR3 follows TCRdb's listing. The chain joins TRBV12-3 or TRBV12-4 to TRBJ2-2; the table gives TRBD1 as D, unverified against the DNA. From its first to its last residue, the CDR3 has 12 amino acids. The CDR3 protein is CASSRTNQGLFV.

The gene calls are TRBV7-2 and TRBJ1-5; D possibly corresponds to TRBD1 (5 bases). V lost 4 bases, J lost 9 bases, and 16 bases lay in between. Germline assignment: CDR1 SGHTA and CDR2 FQGNSA. The CDR3 contains 14 residues. CDR3 loop: CASSSVSTGVPQHF. In DNA, the CDR3 is TGTGCCAGCAGCTCGGTTAGCACAGGTGTGCCCCAGCATTTT.

The chain employs TRBV5-1 and TRBJ2-3, with TRBD2 identical over 14 bases. The CDR3 extends over 17 amino acids. The J segment lost 6 bases and the V segment lost 4 bases, leaving 10 bases of the junction unmatched. Germline V gene data show CDR1 as SGHRS and CDR2 as YFSETQ. The CDR3 nucleotides are TGCGCCAGCAGCCCACGGACTAGCGGGGGGCGCTCCGATACGCAGTATTTT. Encoded protein: CASSPRTSGGRSDTQYF.